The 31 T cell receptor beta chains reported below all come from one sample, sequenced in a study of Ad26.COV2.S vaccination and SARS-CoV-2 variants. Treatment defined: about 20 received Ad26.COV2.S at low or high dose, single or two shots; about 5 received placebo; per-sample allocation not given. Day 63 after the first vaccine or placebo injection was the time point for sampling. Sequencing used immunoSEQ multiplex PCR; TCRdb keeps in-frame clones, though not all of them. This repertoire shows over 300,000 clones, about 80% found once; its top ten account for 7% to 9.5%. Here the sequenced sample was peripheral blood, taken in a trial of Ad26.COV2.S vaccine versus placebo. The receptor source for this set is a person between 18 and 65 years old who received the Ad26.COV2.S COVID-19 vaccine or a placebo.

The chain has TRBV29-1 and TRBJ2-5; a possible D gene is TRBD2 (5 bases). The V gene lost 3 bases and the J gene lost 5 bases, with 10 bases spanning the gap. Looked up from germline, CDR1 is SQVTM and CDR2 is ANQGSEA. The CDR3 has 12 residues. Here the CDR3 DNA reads TGCAGCGTTGAGCCGGGCGGGGAGACCCAGTACTTC. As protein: CSVEPGGETQYF.

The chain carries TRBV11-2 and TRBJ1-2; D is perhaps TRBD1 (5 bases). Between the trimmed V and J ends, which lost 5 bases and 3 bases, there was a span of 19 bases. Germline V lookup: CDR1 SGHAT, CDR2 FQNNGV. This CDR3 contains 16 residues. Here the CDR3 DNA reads TGTGCCAGCAGCGCCTCCGGGACGGCCGGATACTATGGCTACACCTTC. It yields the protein CASSASGTAGYYGYTF.

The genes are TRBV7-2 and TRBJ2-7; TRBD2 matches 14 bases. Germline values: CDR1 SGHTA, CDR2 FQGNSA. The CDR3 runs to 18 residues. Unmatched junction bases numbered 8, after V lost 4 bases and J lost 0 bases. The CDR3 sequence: CASSWGTSGGRNSYEQYF. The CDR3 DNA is TGTGCCAGCAGCTGGGGGACTAGCGGGGGAAGAAACTCCTACGAGCAGTACTTC.

Here the CDR3 DNA reads TGCGCCAGCAGCTCAGGGGCCCTGGGAGGCGTGGAGACCCAGTACTTC. The encoded protein is CASSSGALGGVETQYF. The rearrangement joins TRBV5-1 to TRBJ2-5, with D perhaps TRBD1 or TRBD2 (6 bases each). The CDR3 runs 16 residues. V shed 3 bases and J shed 5 bases, with 20 bases lying between them. From germline, CDR1 is SGHRS and CDR2 YFSETQ.

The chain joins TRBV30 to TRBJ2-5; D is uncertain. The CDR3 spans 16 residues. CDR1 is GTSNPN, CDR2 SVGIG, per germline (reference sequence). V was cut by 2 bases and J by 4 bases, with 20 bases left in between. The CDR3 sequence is CAWSQFNRGEGETQYF. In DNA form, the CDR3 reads TGTGCCTGGAGTCAGTTTAATCGCGGCGAAGGAGAGACCCAGTACTTC.

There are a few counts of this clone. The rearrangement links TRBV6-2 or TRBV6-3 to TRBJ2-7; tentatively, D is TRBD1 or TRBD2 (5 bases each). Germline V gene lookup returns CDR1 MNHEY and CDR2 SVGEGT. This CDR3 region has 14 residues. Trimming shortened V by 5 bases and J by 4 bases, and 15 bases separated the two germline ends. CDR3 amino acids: CASSRTGVAYEQYF. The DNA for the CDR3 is TGTGCCAGCAGTAGAACAGGAGTAGCGTACGAGCAGTACTTC.

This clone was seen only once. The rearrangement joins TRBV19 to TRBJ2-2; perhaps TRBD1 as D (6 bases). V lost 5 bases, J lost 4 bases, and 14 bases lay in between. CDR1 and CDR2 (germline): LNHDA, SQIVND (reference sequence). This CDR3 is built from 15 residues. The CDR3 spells CASSPAQGTTGELFF. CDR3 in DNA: TGTGCCAGTAGTCCCGCACAGGGAACCACCGGGGAGCTGTTTTTT.

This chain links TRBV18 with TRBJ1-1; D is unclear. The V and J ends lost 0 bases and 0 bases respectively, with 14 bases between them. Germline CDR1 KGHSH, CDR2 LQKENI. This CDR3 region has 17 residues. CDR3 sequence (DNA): TGTGCCAGCTCACCACCCTCTGGGCCCACTTTGAACACTGAAGCTTTCTTT. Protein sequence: CASSPPSGPTLNTEAFF.

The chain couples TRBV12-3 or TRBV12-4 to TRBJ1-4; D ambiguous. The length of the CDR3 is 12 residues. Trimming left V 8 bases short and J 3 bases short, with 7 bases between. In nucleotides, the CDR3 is TGTGCCAGCCGACCCGCTAATGAAAAACTGTTTTTT. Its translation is CASRPANEKLFF.

CDR3: CASSLPPTRHRDTEAFF. DNA for the CDR3: TGTGCCAGCAGCTTACCTCCAACGCGTCATAGGGACACTGAAGCTTTCTTT. This chain joins TRBV7-9 and TRBJ1-1; D is uncertain. CDR3 length: 17 amino acids. Trimming shortened V by 2 bases and J by 3 bases, and 19 bases separated the two germline ends. Germline V gene data show CDR1 as SEHNR and CDR2 as FQNEAQ (reference sequence).

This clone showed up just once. The CDR3 bases are TGTGCCAGCGCTGGAGGTGCAACTAATGAAAAACTGTTTTTT. The encoded protein is CASAGGATNEKLFF. The chain couples TRBV27 to TRBJ1-4; D gene unclear. The CDR3 has 14 residues. V dropped 8 bases and J dropped 0 bases, with 10 bases sitting between them. Germline V gives CDR1 MNHEY, CDR2 SMNVEV (reference sequence).

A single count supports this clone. The CDR3 loop reads CASSPPEGGNQPQHF. Written as DNA, the CDR3 is TGTGCCAGCTCACCGCCCGAGGGGGGGAATCAGCCCCAGCATTTT. The V gene is TRBV18, the J gene TRBJ1-5, with D maybe TRBD1 (6 bases). The germline V gene has CDR1 KGHSH and CDR2 LQKENI. Between the trimmed V and J ends, which lost 3 bases and 4 bases, there was a span of 13 bases. This CDR3 has 15 residues.

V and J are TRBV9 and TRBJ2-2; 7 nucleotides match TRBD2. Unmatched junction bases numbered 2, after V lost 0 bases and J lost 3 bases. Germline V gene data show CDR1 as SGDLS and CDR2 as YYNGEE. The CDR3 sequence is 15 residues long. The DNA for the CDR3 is TGTGCCAGCAGCGTAGAACTAGCGTACACCGGGGAGCTGTTTTTT. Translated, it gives CASSVELAYTGELFF. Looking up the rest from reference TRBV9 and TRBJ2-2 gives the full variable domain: DSGVTQTPKHLITATGQRVTLRCSPRSGDLSVYWYQQSLDQGLQFLIQYYNGEERAKGNILERFSAQQFPDLHSELNLSSLELGDSALYFCASSVELAYTGELFFGEGSRLTVL.

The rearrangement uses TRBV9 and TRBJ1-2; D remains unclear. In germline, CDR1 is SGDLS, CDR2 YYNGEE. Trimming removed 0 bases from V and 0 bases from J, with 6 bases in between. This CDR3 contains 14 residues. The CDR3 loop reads CASSVAEANYGYTF. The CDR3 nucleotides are TGTGCCAGCAGCGTAGCTGAGGCTAACTATGGCTACACCTTC.

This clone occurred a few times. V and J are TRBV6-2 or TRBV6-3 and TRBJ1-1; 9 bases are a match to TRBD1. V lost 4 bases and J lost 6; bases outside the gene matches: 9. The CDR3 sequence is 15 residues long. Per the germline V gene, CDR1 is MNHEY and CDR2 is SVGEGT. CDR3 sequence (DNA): TGTGCCAGCAGTTCCCAGAACAGGGGGCAAGCTGAAGCTTTCTTT. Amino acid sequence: CASSSQNRGQAEAFF.

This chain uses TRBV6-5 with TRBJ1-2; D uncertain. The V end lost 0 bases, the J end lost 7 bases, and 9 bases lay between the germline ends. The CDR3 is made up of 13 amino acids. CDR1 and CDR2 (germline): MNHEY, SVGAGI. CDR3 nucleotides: TGTGCCAGCAGTTACTCTGGAGGCGGTGGCTACACCTTC. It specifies CASSYSGGGGYTF.

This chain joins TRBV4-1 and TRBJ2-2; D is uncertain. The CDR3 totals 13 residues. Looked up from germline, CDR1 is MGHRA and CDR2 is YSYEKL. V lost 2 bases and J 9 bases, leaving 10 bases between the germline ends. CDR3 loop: CASSQLEDRELFF. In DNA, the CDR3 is TGCGCCAGCAGCCAATTAGAGGACCGGGAGCTGTTTTTT.

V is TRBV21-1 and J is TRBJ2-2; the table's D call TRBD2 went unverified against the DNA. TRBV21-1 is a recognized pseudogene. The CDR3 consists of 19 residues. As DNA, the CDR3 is TGTGCCAGCAGCAAAGAAAGGTTAGCGGCTCCTATGAACACCGGGGAGCTGTTTTTT. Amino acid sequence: CASSKERLAAPMNTGELFF.

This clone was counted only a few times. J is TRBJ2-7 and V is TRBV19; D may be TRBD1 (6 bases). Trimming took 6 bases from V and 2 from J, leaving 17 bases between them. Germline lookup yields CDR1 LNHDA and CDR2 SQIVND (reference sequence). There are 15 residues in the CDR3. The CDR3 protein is CASSLGTSVPYEQYF. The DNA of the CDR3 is TGTGCCAGTAGCCTTGGGACATCCGTGCCCTACGAGCAGTACTTC.

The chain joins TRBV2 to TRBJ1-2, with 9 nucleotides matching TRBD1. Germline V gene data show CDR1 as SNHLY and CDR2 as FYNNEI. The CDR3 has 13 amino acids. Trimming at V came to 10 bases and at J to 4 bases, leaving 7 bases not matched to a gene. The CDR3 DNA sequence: TGTGCCACCGTGGACAGGGGTGTCTATGGCTACACCTTC. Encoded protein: CATVDRGVYGYTF.

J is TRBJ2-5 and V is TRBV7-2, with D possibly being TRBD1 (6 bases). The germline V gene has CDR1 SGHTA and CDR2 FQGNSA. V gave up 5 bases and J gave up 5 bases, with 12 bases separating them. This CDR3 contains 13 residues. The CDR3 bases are TGTGCCAGCAGCCGTAACAGGGACGAGACCCAGTACTTC. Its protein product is CASSRNRDETQYF.

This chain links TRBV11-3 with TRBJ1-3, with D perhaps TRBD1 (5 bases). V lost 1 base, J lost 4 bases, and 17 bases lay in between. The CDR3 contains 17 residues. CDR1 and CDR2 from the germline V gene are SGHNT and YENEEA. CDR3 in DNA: TGTGCCAGCAGCTTAGCCCCTCTTACAGGTGGGGGAAACACCATATATTTT. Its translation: CASSLAPLTGGGNTIYF.

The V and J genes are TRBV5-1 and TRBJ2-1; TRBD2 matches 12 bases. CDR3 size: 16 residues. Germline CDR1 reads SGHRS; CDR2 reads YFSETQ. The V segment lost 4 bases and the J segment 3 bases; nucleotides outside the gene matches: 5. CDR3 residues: CASSLGTSGLYNEQFF. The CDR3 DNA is TGCGCCAGCAGCCTCGGGACTAGCGGGCTCTACAATGAGCAGTTCTTC.

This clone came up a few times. The CDR3 nucleotides read TGTGCCAGCAGCCTTGGTGGGGGCGGGGGAAACTCCTACGAGCAGTACTTC. Amino acids: CASSLGGGGGNSYEQYF. J is TRBJ2-7 and V is TRBV5-4; tentatively, D is TRBD2 (7 bases). Germline CDR1 and CDR2: SGHNT and YYREEE (reference sequence). The CDR3 length is 17 residues. V was cut by 4 bases and J by 0 bases, with 20 bases left in between.

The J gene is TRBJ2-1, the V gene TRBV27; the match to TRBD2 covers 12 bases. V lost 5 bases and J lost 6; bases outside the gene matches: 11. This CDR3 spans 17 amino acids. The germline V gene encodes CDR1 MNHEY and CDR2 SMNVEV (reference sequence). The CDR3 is CASSPRLAGAPGNEQFF. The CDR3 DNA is TGTGCCAGCAGTCCGCGACTAGCGGGGGCCCCTGGCAATGAGCAGTTCTTC.

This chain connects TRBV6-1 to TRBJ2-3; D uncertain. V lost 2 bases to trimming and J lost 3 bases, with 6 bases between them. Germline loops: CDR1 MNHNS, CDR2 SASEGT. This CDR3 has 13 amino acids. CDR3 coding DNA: TGTGCCAGCAGTGAATTGGGGACAGATACGCAGTATTTT. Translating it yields CASSELGTDTQYF.

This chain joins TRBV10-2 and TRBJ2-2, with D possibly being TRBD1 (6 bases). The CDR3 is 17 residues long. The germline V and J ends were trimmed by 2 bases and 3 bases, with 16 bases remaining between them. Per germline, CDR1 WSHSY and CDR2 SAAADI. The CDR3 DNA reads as TGCGCCAGCAGTGAGGCTACAGGGAAAGAGGACACCGGGGAGCTGTTTTTT. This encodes CASSEATGKEDTGELFF.

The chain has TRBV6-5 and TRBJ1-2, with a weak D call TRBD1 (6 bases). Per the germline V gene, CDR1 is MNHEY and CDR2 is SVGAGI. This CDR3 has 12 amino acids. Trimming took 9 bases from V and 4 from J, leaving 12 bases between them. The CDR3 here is CASTGSGYGYTF. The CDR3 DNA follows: TGTGCCAGTACAGGGTCTGGCTATGGCTACACCTTC.

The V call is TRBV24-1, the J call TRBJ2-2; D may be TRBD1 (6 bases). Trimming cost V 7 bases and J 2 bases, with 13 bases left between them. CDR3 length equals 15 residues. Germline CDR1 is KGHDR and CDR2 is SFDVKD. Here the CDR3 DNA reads TGTGCCACCAGCGGAAGGACAGACAACACCGGGGAGCTGTTTTTT. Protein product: CATSGRTDNTGELFF.

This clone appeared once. CDR3 bases: TGTGCCATCAGCATGACCGGGACTAGGGCATTCAATGAGCAGTTCTTC. Protein product: CAISMTGTRAFNEQFF. The chain joins TRBV10-3 to TRBJ2-1; TRBD2 aligns across 8 bases. Germline V gene data show CDR1 as ENHRY and CDR2 as SYGVKD. V was clipped by 6 bases and J by 6 bases; unmatched bases: 13. The CDR3 runs to 16 residues.

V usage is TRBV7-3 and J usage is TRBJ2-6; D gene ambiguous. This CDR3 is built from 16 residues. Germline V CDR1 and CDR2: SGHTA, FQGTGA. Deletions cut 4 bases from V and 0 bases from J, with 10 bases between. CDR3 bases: TGTGCCAGCAGCTCGCGACCGAGCTCTGGGGCCAACGTCCTGACTTTC. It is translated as CASSSRPSSGANVLTF.